The clone carrying this TCR beta chain was detected only once. The target antigen is unknown. This entry comes from a study of cytomegalovirus exposure and HLA in healthy donors. Study outcomes and limitations: TCR clusters originating in the first cohort tended to co-occur in the 120 validation repertoires, according to a later analysis.

Method: immunoSEQ multiplex PCR; TCRdb's copy keeps in-frame clones and lacks some. The data show roughly 100,000 clones, approximately 94% seen once. CDR3 size: 13 residues. The J segment lost 5 bases and the V segment lost 5 bases, leaving 4 bases of the junction unmatched. In germline, CDR1 is SGHNT, CDR2 YENEEA. V gene TRBV11-3 combines with J gene TRBJ1-1, with 8 bases identical to TRBD1. Sequenced material: PBMCs. The source of this sequence is a woman aged 18-29 years in good health and CMV-seronegative. Here the CDR3 reads CASSPDRGTEAFF. CDR3 nucleotides: TGTGCCAGCAGCCCTGACAGGGGTACTGAAGCTTTCTTT.